This TCR beta chain came from a study of T cells in Graves' hyperthyroidism and ophthalmopathy (dated by TCRdb to the late 2010s). Study-wide context: Peripheral blood was collected at initial diagnosis, before any treatment. In several Graves' hyperthyroidism patients, the study also compared T-cell repertoires from thyroid tissue with T-cell repertoires from blood. Following sampling, methimazole starting at 30 mg daily was given to hyperthyroidism patients, and high-dose intravenous methylprednisolone was given to ophthalmopathy patients. The 100 discovery patients were randomly split 7:3 into training and test sets. The paper describes TCR Vbeta CDR3 sequencing of 130 to 150 peripheral blood samples, made up of some 40 ophthalmopathy patients, 70 to 75 hyperthyroidism patients and approximately 17 progressor patients. Prospective prediction of ophthalmopathy was tested in an independent validation cohort consisting of about 19 hyperthyroidism patients and 15 to 17 patients who later progressed to ophthalmopathy. To identify TCR V-J signatures that set the groups apart, the researchers used a discovery cohort of 100 patients, made up of 40 to 45 with Graves' ophthalmopathy and about 55 with stable Graves' hyperthyroidism. Study-wide findings and limitations: In validation, progression to ophthalmopathy was predicted by the model with roughly 69% sensitivity and roughly 76% specificity, a median of about 6.8 months before onset. Most expanded thyroid clonotypes (frequency above 0.001) were also detected in blood, suggesting blood repertoires may reflect thyroid immune responses. In cross-validation, a model built on a 13 V-J signature told ophthalmopathy apart from stable hyperthyroidism with under 90% sensitivity and approximately 84% specificity, and in testing the same model reached 80%/75%. No statistical method was used to set the sample size in advance, and investigators knew the group allocation.

The TCR beta CDR3 regions were amplified from the RNA transcripts. For the first round of RT-PCR on the TCR CDR3, the HTBI primer set was used together with the Qiagen OneStep RT-PCR kit. The libraries were constructed in a second round of multiplex PCR and then size-selected and purified. The libraries were sequenced on an Illumina HiSeq2000 using paired-end 100 bp reads. The published analysis was carried out like this. Raw data were processed with SOAPnuke, discarding reads with adapters, uncalled bases, mean Phred below 15, or no exact constant-primer or identifier match. COPE v1.2.5 was used to merge high-quality paired reads, and clonotypes were defined as unique nucleotide sequences. MiTCR v1.1 was used to align the clonotypes against IMGT TRBV, TRBD and TRBJ reference segments. The analysis was restricted to V-J combinations with a frequency above 0.0001, which together covered about 99% of the repertoires. The TCS score was defined as the ratio of F50 (clonal expansion) to E x V (chaos), calculated using BLOSUM62-based TCRdist between CDR3 peptides within each V-J. Welch's t-statistics and random forest reduced fewer than 550 V-J features to around 14, which were used in a naive Bayes classifier (R e1071). TCRdb cleaned the public reads at Q25 with fastp, built clones with MiXCR and kept in-frame beta chains. Duplicate CDR3 protein sequences are folded into a single record with the most common DNA and genes. TCRdb's processing, not the authors' own work, is the source of the V and J calls. The sample table shows hundreds of thousands of distinct CDR3 sequences, and 20% to 25% are seen once. Together, the top ten hold less than 75% of the sample.

Stable Graves' hyperthyroidism was defined as the absence of progression to ophthalmopathy over 18 months of follow-up. Hyperthyroidism patients were aged 18 to 65 years and newly diagnosed, with disease duration of less than 2 months. Any patient with an uncontrolled infection, another autoimmune disease, pregnancy or lactation was excluded. Clinical symptoms, serum thyroxine and TRAb, thyroid ultrasound, and orbital computed tomography formed the basis for the diagnoses. PBMCs were separated from roughly 10 ml of fresh peripheral blood using Ficoll-Paque density gradient centrifugation. Total RNA was extracted with Trizol reagent, and quality was checked on an Agilent 2100 Bioanalyzer. Points on this clonotype: What antigen it recognizes has not been identified. No base quality information exists; no much larger clone differs at one position.

CDR1 and CDR2 are drawn from the germline V gene: MNHNS, SASEGT. The CDR3 starts with the cysteine, ends with the phenylalanine, and has 14 residues. This entry keeps only the CDR3 DNA: 42 bases, framed from base 1. Clipping removes 8 bases from V and 4 bases from J, with 9 as the unmatched junction base count. Sequences were obtained from blood. The sequence is built from TRBV6-1 and TRBJ1-1, with 8 bases in between that match TRBD1. The clonotype was recovered from a man aged 50 or older with Graves' hyperthyroidism. In nucleotides, the sequence is TGTGCCAGCCCCACTCAGGGGGCGGTCACTGAAGCTTTCTTT. Translated, this is CASPTQGAVTEAFF.